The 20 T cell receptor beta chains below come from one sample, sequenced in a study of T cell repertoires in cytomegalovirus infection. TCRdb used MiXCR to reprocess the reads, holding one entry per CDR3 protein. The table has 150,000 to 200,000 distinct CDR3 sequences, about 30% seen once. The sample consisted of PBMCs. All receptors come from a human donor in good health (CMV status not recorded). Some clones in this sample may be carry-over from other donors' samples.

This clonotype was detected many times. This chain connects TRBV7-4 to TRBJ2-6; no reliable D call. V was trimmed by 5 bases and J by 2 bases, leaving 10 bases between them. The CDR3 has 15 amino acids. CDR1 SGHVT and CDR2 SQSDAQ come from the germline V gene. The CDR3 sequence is CASSPQATGANVLTF. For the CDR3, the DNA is TGTGCCAGCAGCCCCCAAGCCACTGGGGCCAACGTCCTGACTTTC.

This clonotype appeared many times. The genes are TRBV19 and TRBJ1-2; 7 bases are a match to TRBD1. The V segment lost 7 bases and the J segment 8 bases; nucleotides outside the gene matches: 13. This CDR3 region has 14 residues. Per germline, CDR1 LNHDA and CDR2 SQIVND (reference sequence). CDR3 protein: CASTNKGAPRGYTF. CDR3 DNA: TGTGCCAGTACGAACAAGGGGGCGCCGAGAGGCTACACCTTC.

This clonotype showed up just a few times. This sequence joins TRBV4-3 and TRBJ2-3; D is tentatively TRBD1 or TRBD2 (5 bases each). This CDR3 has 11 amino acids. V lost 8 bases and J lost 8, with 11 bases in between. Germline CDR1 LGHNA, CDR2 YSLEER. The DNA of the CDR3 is TGCGCCAGCGGGCCGGGGACTACGCAGTATTTT. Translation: CASGPGTTQYF.

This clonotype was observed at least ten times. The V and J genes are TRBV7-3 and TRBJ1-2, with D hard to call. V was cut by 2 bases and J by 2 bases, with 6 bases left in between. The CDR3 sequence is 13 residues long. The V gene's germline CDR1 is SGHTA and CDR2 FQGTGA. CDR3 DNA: TGTGCCAGCAGCTTATCACAGAACTATGGCTACACCTTC. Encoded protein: CASSLSQNYGYTF. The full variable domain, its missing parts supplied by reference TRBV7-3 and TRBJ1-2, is GAGVSQTPSNKVTEKGKYVELRCDPISGHTALYWYRQSLGQGPEFLIYFQGTGAADDSGLPNDRFFAVRPEGSVSTLKIQRTERGDSAVYLCASSLSQNYGYTFGSGTRLTVV.

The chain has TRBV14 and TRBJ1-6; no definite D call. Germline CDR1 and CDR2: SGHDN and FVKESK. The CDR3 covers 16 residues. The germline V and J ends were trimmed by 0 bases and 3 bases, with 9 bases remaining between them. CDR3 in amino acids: CASSQDSGIYNSPLHF. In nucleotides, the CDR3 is TGTGCCAGCAGCCAAGATTCCGGGATCTATAATTCACCCCTCCACTTT.

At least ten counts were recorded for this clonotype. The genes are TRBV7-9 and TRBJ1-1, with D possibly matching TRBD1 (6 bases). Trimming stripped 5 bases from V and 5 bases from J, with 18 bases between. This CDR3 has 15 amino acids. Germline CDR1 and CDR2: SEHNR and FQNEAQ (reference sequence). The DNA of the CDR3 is TGTGCCAGCAGCGGAGGCGCAGGGGTAGGTACTGAAGCTTTCTTT. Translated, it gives CASSGGAGVGTEAFF.

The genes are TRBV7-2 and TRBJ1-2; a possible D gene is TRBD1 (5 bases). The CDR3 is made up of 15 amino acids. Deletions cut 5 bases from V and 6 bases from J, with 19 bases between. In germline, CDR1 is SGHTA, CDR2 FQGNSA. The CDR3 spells CASSPPGGVSHGYTF. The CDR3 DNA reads TGTGCCAGCAGCCCCCCCGGAGGGGTGAGCCATGGCTACACCTTC.

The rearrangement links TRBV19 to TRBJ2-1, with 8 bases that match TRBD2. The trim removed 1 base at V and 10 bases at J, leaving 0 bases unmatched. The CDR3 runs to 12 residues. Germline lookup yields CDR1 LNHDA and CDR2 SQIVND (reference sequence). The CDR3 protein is CASSIGGGEQFF. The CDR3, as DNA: TGTGCCAGTAGTATAGGCGGGGGGGAGCAGTTCTTC.

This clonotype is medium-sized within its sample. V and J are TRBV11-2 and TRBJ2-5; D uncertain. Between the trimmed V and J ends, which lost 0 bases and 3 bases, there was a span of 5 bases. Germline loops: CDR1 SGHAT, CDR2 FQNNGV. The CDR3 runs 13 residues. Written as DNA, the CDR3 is TGTGCCAGCAGCTTAGATGGAGAAGAGACCCAGTACTTC. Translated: CASSLDGEETQYF. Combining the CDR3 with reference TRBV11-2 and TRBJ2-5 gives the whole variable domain EAGVAQSPRYKIIEKRQSVAFWCNPISGHATLYWYQQILGQGPKLLIQFQNNGVVDDSQLPKDRFSAERLKGVDSTLKIQPAKLEDSAVYLCASSLDGEETQYFGPGTRLLVL.

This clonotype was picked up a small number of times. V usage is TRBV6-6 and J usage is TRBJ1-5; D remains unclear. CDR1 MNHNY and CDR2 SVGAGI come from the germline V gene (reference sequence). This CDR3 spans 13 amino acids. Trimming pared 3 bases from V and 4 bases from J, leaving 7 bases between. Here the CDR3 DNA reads TGTGCCAGCAGTTATATCGGGAATCAGCCCCAGCATTTT. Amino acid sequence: CASSYIGNQPQHF.

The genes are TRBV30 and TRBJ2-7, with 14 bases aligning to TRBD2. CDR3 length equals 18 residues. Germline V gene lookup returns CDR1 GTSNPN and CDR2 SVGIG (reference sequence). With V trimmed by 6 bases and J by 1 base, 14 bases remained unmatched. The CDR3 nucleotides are TGTGCCTGTGCGAGACTAGCGGGGGGGCCGGGAAGGTCCTACGAGCAGTACTTC. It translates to CACARLAGGPGRSYEQYF.

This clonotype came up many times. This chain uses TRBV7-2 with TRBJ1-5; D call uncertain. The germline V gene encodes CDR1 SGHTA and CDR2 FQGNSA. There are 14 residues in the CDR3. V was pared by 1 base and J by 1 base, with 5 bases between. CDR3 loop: CASSLGVSNQPQHF. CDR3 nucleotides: TGTGCCAGCAGCTTAGGAGTCAGCAATCAGCCCCAGCATTTT.

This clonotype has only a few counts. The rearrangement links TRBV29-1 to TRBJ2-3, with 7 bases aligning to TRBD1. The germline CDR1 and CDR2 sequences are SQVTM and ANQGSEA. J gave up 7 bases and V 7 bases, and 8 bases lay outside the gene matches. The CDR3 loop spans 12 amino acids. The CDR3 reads CSGSEGANTQYF. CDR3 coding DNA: TGCAGCGGCAGCGAGGGGGCTAATACGCAGTATTTT.

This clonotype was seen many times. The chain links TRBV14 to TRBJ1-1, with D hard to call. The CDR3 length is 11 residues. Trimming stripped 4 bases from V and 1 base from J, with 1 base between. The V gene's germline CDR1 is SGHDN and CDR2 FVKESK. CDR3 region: CASSRNTEAFF. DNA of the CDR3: TGTGCCAGCAGCCGGAACACTGAAGCTTTCTTT.

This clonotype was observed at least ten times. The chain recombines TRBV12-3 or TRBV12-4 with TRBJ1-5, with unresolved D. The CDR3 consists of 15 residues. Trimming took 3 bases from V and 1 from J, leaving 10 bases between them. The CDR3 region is CASSFRAGSNQPQHF. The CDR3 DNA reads TGTGCCAGCAGTTTTAGGGCCGGGAGCAATCAGCCCCAGCATTTT.

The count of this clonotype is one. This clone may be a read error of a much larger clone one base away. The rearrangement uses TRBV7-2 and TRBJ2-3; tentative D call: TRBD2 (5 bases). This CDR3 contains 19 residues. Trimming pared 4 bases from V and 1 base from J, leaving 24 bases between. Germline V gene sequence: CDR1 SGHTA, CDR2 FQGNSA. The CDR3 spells CASSSPRDPGKPGTDTQYF. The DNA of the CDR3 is TGTGCCAGCAGCTCGCCACGTGATCCGGGAAAACCCGGCACAGATACGCAGTATTTT.

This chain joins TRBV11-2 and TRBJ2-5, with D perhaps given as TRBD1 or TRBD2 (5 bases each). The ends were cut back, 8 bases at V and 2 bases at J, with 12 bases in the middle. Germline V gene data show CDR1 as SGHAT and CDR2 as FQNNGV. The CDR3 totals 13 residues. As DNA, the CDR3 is TGTGCCAGCTGCCGGGGCGATCAAGAGACCCAGTACTTC. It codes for CASCRGDQETQYF.

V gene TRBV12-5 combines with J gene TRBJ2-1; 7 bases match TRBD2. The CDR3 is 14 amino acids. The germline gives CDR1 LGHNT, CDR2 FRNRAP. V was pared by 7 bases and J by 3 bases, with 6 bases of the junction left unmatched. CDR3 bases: TGTGCTAGTGCCCGGGGGGTGGGCTACAATGAGCAGTTCTTC. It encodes CASARGVGYNEQFF.

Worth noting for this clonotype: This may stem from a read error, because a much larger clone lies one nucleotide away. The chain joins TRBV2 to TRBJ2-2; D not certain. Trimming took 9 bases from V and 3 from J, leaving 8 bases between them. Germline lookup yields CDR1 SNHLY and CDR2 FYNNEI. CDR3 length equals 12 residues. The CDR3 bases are TGTGCCAGAAGACCGGACACCGGGGAGCTGTTTTTT. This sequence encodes CARRPDTGELFF.

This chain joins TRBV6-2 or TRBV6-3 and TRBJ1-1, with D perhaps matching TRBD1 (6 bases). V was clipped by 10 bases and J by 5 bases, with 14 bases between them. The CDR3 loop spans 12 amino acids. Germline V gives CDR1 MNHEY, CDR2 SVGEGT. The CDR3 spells CAIRTVSTEAFF. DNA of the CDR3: TGTGCCATTCGGACAGTTTCAACTGAAGCTTTCTTT.